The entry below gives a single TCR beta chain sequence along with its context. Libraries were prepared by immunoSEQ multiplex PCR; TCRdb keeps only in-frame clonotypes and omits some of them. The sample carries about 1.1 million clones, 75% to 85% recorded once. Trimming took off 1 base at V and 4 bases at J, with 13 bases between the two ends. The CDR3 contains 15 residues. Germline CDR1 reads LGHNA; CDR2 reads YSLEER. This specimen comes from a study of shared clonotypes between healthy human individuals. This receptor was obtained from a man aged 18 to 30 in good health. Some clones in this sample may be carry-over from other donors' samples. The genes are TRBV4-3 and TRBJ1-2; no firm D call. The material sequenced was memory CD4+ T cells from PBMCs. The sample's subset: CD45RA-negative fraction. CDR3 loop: CASSQGVRATYGYTF. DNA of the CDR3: TGCGCCAGCAGCCAAGGGGTCCGAGCAACCTATGGCTACACCTTC.